The 26 T cell receptor beta chains given below trace back to one sample, sequenced in a study of graft-versus-host responses after intestinal transplantation. Assay: immunoSEQ multiplex PCR; the TCRdb copy retains only in-frame clones and omits some. The table includes 5,500 or so clones, more than 65% detected once. The sample here was PBMCs, taken approximately 310 days after intestinal transplant. Receptor source: a human patient who received an intestinal transplant, so some T cells may come from the graft donor.

The chain joins TRBV7-6 to TRBJ2-2; D might be TRBD2 (5 bases). Trimming cost V 5 bases and J 6 bases, with 22 bases left between them. The V gene's germline CDR1 is SGHVS and CDR2 FNYEAQ. CDR3 size: 17 residues. DNA for the CDR3: TGTGCCAGCAGCGGCACTGAGGGCGGTTTTTACGCCGGGGAGCTGTTTTTT. Amino acids: CASSGTEGGFYAGELFF.

The chain carries TRBV27 and TRBJ1-2, with D unresolved. Germline V lookup: CDR1 MNHEY, CDR2 SMNVEV (reference sequence). Trimming stripped 6 bases from V and 4 bases from J, with 9 bases between. The CDR3 is made up of 12 amino acids. This chain's CDR3 is CASSSGFYGYTF. CDR3 DNA sequence: TGTGCCAGCAGCTCGGGGTTCTATGGCTACACCTTC.

This clone is termed medium-sized. This chain joins TRBV6-4 and TRBJ2-1; 11 bases match TRBD1. Trimming at V came to 6 bases and at J to 10 bases, leaving 8 bases not matched to a gene. The CDR3 runs to 14 residues. Germline CDR1 and CDR2: MRHNA and SNTAGT. CDR3 loop: CASSEGQGVEEQFF. The CDR3 DNA reads as TGTGCCAGCAGCGAGGGACAGGGGGTAGAGGAGCAGTTCTTC.

This clone occurred a few times. A read error is likely here: a far larger clone is one base away. V usage is TRBV29-1 and J usage is TRBJ2-2; D is perhaps TRBD1 (5 bases). There are 13 residues in the CDR3. The germline V and J ends were trimmed by 6 bases and 7 bases, with 15 bases remaining between them. Germline CDR1 reads SQVTM; CDR2 reads ANQGSEA. CDR3 sequence: CSVDLQADGELFF. The CDR3 coding sequence is TGCAGCGTAGACCTACAGGCCGACGGGGAGCTGTTTTTT.

V is TRBV6-1 and J is TRBJ1-6; maybe TRBD1 (6 bases). V was trimmed by 3 bases and J by 9 bases, leaving 18 bases between them. CDR1 is MNHNS and CDR2 is SASEGT in the germline V gene. The CDR3 spans 16 residues. The CDR3 spells CASSDQGRGATSPLHF. The DNA of the CDR3 is TGTGCCAGCAGTGATCAAGGTAGGGGGGCTACTTCACCCCTCCACTTT.

The V call is TRBV5-1, the J call TRBJ2-2; no reliable D call. With 8 bases removed from V and 3 bases from J, the gap between germline ends came to 14 bases. Germline CDR1 reads SGHRS; CDR2 reads YFSETQ. The CDR3 covers 14 residues. The CDR3 region is CARVRSGHTGELFF. DNA of the CDR3: TGCGCCAGGGTTAGGTCAGGTCACACCGGGGAGCTGTTTTTT.

This clone has just a few counts. The V gene is TRBV7-2, the J gene TRBJ2-7; 8 bases line up with TRBD1. The CDR3 has 14 amino acids. V dropped 3 bases and J dropped 5; count of bases not matched to a gene: 6. CDR1 SGHTA and CDR2 FQGNSA come from the germline V gene. CDR3 in DNA: TGTGCCAGCAGCTTCCGCCGACAGGGGCACGAGCAGTACTTC. Translated, it gives CASSFRRQGHEQYF.

The table lists this clone with a few counts. The V call is TRBV6-1, the J call TRBJ1-4; D gene uncertain. From germline, CDR1 is MNHNS and CDR2 SASEGT. The CDR3 loop spans 15 amino acids. V was clipped by 0 bases and J by 4 bases, with 9 bases between them. The CDR3 bases are TGTGCCAGCAGTGAAGCACTAAGTGGTAATGAAAAACTGTTTTTT. Translated, it gives CASSEALSGNEKLFF.

Details on this clone: Mismatch with germline at one junction end may stem from a read error. V and J are TRBV5-8 and TRBJ1-1, with 9 bases that match TRBD1. The germline gives CDR1 SGHTS, CDR2 YDEGEE. There are 16 residues in the CDR3. Here the CDR3 reads CASSQGTGYTSTEAFF. CDR3 sequence (DNA): TGCGCCAGCAGCCAAGGGACAGGGTACACCTCGACTGAAGCTTTCTTT.

The chain is built from TRBV5-1 and TRBJ2-2; 9 positions match TRBD1. The length of the CDR3 is 16 residues. V lost 4 bases, J lost 0 bases, and 4 bases stayed unmatched. The germline gives CDR1 SGHRS, CDR2 YFSETQ. The CDR3 bases are TGCGCCAGCAGCCCCCGACAGGGGGCGAACACCGGGGAGCTGTTTTTT. This encodes CASSPRQGANTGELFF.

Comments on this clone: This CDR3 is also generated by other DNA sequences in the sample. The CDR3 nucleotides read TGCAGCGTTGAAACTCAGGGCGGGACTGAAGCTTTCTTT. This encodes CSVETQGGTEAFF. The V and J genes are TRBV29-1 and TRBJ1-1; TRBD1 is a possible D gene (5 bases). The germline V gene encodes CDR1 SQVTM and CDR2 ANQGSEA. The CDR3 covers 13 residues. Deletions cut 2 bases from V and 5 bases from J, with 12 bases between. Based on the CDR3 plus reference TRBV29-1 and TRBJ1-1, the full variable domain is SAVISQKPSRDICQRGTSLTIQCQVDSQVTMMFWYRQQPGQSLTLIATANQGSEATYESGFVIDKFPISRPNLTFSTLTVSNMSPEDSSIYLCSVETQGGTEAFFGQGTRLTVV.

The chain employs TRBV18 and TRBJ1-1; D not resolved. The germline V gene has CDR1 KGHSH and CDR2 LQKENI. V lost 0 bases and J lost 8, with 10 bases in between. The CDR3 extends over 13 amino acids. Written as DNA, the CDR3 is TGTGCCAGCTCACCACCGGGTTCCGGCGAAGCTTTCTTT. This translates into CASSPPGSGEAFF.

In the case of this clone: Other DNA sequences in this sample translate to the same CDR3. The V call is TRBV2, the J call TRBJ2-2, with 15 bases aligning to TRBD2. Germline V gene lookup returns CDR1 SNHLY and CDR2 FYNNEI. V shed 7 bases and J 8 bases; nucleotides not matched to a gene: 5. The CDR3 has 15 amino acids. DNA of the CDR3: TGTGCCAGCAATGGACTAGCGGGGGGGATTGGGGAGCTGTTTTTT. Translating gives CASNGLAGGIGELFF.

This chain connects TRBV11-3 to TRBJ2-3, with TRBD2 matching over 9 bases. The CDR3 loop spans 20 amino acids. Trimming removed 4 bases from V and 1 base from J; junction bases left unmatched: 18. Looked up from germline, CDR1 is SGHNT and CDR2 is YENEEA. The CDR3 loop is CASSSPYSGGGKTGTDTQYF. The CDR3 DNA reads as TGTGCCAGCAGCTCTCCCTATAGCGGGGGAGGGAAGACTGGCACAGATACGCAGTATTTT.

This clone appeared once. The chain is built from TRBV4-3 and TRBJ1-2; tentative D call: TRBD1 (6 bases). The CDR3 spans 16 residues. The germline gives CDR1 LGHNA, CDR2 YSLEER. V was shortened by 0 bases and J by 4 bases, with 15 bases between the two germline ends. CDR3 protein: CASSQDETTGPYGYTF. CDR3 DNA sequence: TGCGCCAGCAGCCAAGATGAGACCACAGGGCCCTATGGCTACACCTTC.

Written as DNA, the CDR3 is TGTGCCAGCAGTGTCGGACAACTCAATGAGCAGTTCTTC. It specifies CASSVGQLNEQFF. This chain joins TRBV6-4 and TRBJ2-1; D is perhaps TRBD1 (5 bases). V was pared by 4 bases and J by 6 bases, with 10 bases between. The length of the CDR3 is 13 residues. CDR1 and CDR2 (germline): MRHNA, SNTAGT.

The chain employs TRBV7-2 and TRBJ2-7, with 8 bases fitting TRBD1. Looked up from germline, CDR1 is SGHTA and CDR2 is FQGNSA. The CDR3 loop spans 14 amino acids. The junction had 6 bases not matched to a gene; V was cut back by 1 base and J by 7 bases. This chain's CDR3 is CASSLGTGTGEQYF. The CDR3 nucleotides read TGTGCCAGCAGCTTAGGGACAGGGACGGGAGAGCAGTACTTC.

This chain uses TRBV27 with TRBJ2-3; unclear D gene. The germline V and J ends were trimmed by 7 bases and 4 bases, with 12 bases remaining between them. The length of the CDR3 is 13 residues. The germline gives CDR1 MNHEY, CDR2 SMNVEV (reference sequence). The CDR3 loop is CASNPGPADTQYF. CDR3 nucleotides: TGTGCCAGCAACCCCGGGCCCGCAGATACGCAGTATTTT.

This chain uses TRBV15 with TRBJ1-2, with D possibly TRBD1 on 5 matching bases. The V gene's germline CDR1 is LNHNV and CDR2 YYDKDF (reference sequence). Trimming shortened V by 5 bases and J by 8 bases, and 12 bases separated the two germline ends. The CDR3 contains 12 residues. CDR3 sequence: CATSRGLEGYTF. CDR3 nucleotides: TGTGCCACCAGCCGGGGGTTAGAAGGCTACACCTTC. Combining the CDR3 with reference TRBV15 and TRBJ1-2 gives the whole variable domain DAMVIQNPRYQVTQFGKPVTLSCSQTLNHNVMYWYQQKSSQAPKLLFHYYDKDFNNEADTPDNFQSRRPNTSFCFLDIRSPGLGDTAMYLCATSRGLEGYTFGSGTRLTVV.

This chain links TRBV5-4 with TRBJ2-1; D unresolved. V was trimmed by 4 bases and J by 3 bases, leaving 8 bases between them. Germline values: CDR1 SGHNT, CDR2 YYREEE (reference sequence). The CDR3 sequence is 13 residues long. In DNA form, the CDR3 reads TGTGCCAGCAGCCCACCCAGCTACAATGAGCAGTTCTTC. This translates into CASSPPSYNEQFF.

In DNA form, the CDR3 reads TGTGCCAGCAGTGACGGACAGGAGATGAGCTATGGCTACACCTTC. Its translation: CASSDGQEMSYGYTF. The V and J genes are TRBV6-9 and TRBJ1-2; 7 bases align to TRBD1. The CDR3 spans 15 residues. CDR1 and CDR2 (germline): MNHGY, SVAAGI. The trim removed 5 bases at V and 4 bases at J, leaving 10 bases unmatched.

Relative to its sample, this clone is medium-sized. The chain combines TRBV7-9 with TRBJ2-1; TRBD2 is a possible D gene (5 bases). The germline gives CDR1 SEHNR, CDR2 FQNEAQ (reference sequence). Trimming took off 0 bases at V and 9 bases at J, with 15 bases between the two ends. The CDR3 covers 15 residues. CDR3 bases: TGTGCCAGCAGCTTAGCCTCGGGGTCCAGAGTTGAGCAGTTCTTC. It is translated as CASSLASGSRVEQFF.

The gene calls are TRBV4-3 and TRBJ1-3; no definite D call. This CDR3 has 16 residues. The V and J ends lost 0 bases and 0 bases respectively, with 9 bases between them. The V gene's germline CDR1 is LGHNA and CDR2 YSLEER. The CDR3 DNA reads TGCGCCAGCAGCCAAGAAGAAGAGTTCTCTGGAAACACCATATATTTT. Its protein is CASSQEEEFSGNTIYF.

The table lists this clone with a few counts. The gene calls are TRBV6-1 and TRBJ1-4, with 8 bases matching TRBD1. Germline CDR1 MNHNS, CDR2 SASEGT. Germline trimming cut 6 bases from V and 6 bases from J; bases unmatched to any gene: 6. The CDR3 is 14 amino acids. The CDR3 protein is CASRHRGEYEKLFF. DNA for the CDR3: TGTGCCAGCAGGCACAGGGGGGAATATGAAAAACTGTTTTTT.

This clone has just a few counts. This sequence joins TRBV6-4 and TRBJ2-3, with 8 bases aligning to TRBD2. CDR1 MRHNA and CDR2 SNTAGT come from the germline V gene. There are 13 residues in the CDR3. J gave up 2 bases and V 6 bases, and 1 base lay outside the gene matches. The CDR3 is CASSGGATDTQYF. The CDR3 coding sequence is TGTGCCAGCAGCGGGGGGGCCACAGATACGCAGTATTTT.

V usage is TRBV12-5 and J usage is TRBJ1-5, with TRBD1 matching 7 bases. Germline V gene data show CDR1 as LGHNT and CDR2 as FRNRAP. This CDR3 region has 14 residues. Trimming cost V 1 base and J 9 bases; bases outside gene matches: 6. The CDR3: CASGLGGQVAPQHF. CDR3 bases: TGTGCTAGTGGTTTGGGCGGACAGGTCGCGCCCCAGCATTTT.